The 24 T cell receptor beta chains below come from one sample, sequenced in a study of immune evolution from preneoplasia to lung adenocarcinoma. Sequencing was performed with immunoSEQ multiplex PCR; in TCRdb, only in-frame clones are kept and a portion is missing. The sample includes 8,500 to 14,000 clones, about 78% of them seen just once. Sequenced: FFPE minimally invasive lung adenocarcinoma tissue. The receptors were gathered from a person aged 55-80 years with lung adenocarcinoma.

This chain uses TRBV7-9 with TRBJ1-2; no clear D. The germline V gene encodes CDR1 SEHNR and CDR2 FQNEAQ (reference sequence). Between the trimmed V and J ends, which lost 5 bases and 8 bases, there was a span of 12 bases. The CDR3 has 12 residues. CDR3 amino acids: CASSPPAGGYTF. For the CDR3, the DNA is TGTGCCAGCAGCCCCCCCGCGGGAGGCTACACCTTC.

The chain recombines TRBV11-3 with TRBJ2-7; possibly TRBD1 for D (7 bases). There are 15 residues in the CDR3. Deletions cut 4 bases from V and 7 bases from J, with 20 bases between. Germline CDR1 is SGHNT and CDR2 is YENEEA. DNA for the CDR3: TGTGCCAGCAGCTATGTCGCGGCAGGGGGAGGAGAGCAGTACTTC. It yields the protein CASSYVAAGGGEQYF.

This clone was found once. The junction departs from the called germline gene at one end, perhaps through a read error. The rearrangement uses TRBV7-9 and TRBJ1-1; D gene ambiguous. The CDR3 loop spans 11 amino acids. CDR1 and CDR2 from the germline V gene are SEHNR and FQNEAQ (reference sequence). The DNA of the CDR3 is TGTGCCAGCAGCTTACTTGGTATTTGTGGCTTT. Residues: CASSLLGICGF.

The J gene is TRBJ1-5, the V gene TRBV6-6, with D unclear. The V gene's germline CDR1 is MNHNY and CDR2 SVGAGI (reference sequence). Deletions cut 0 bases from V and 1 base from J, with 7 bases between. The CDR3 runs 15 residues. CDR3 sequence reads: CASSYSDASNQPQHF. The CDR3 region has the DNA TGTGCCAGCAGTTACTCCGACGCCAGCAATCAGCCCCAGCATTTT.

V usage is TRBV7-2 and J usage is TRBJ2-1; possible D gene TRBD2, 6 bases. V lost 1 base to trimming and J lost 3 bases, with 13 bases between them. Per germline, CDR1 SGHTA and CDR2 FQGNSA. This CDR3 is 16 amino acids long. CDR3 loop: CASSLGGDVRYNEQFF. As DNA, the CDR3 is TGTGCCAGCAGCTTAGGGGGGGATGTTCGCTACAATGAGCAGTTCTTC.

In this sample, this clone is medium-sized (0.01 to 0.1%). CDR3 coding DNA: TGTGCCAGCAGCTTAATGGCGGACACTGAAGCTTTCTTT. Its translation is CASSLMADTEAFF. V usage is TRBV11-3 and J usage is TRBJ1-1; unclear D gene. The CDR3 is 13 amino acids. Germline V gene lookup returns CDR1 SGHNT and CDR2 YENEEA. Trimming cost V 2 bases and J 3 bases, with 7 bases left between them.

This chain connects TRBV5-1 to TRBJ2-7; D call uncertain. This CDR3 contains 12 residues. V was pared by 6 bases and J by 3 bases, with 10 bases between. CDR1 and CDR2 (germline): SGHRS, YFSETQ. The CDR3 region is CASKNDLYEQYF. CDR3 DNA sequence: TGCGCCAGCAAAAACGACCTCTACGAGCAGTACTTC.

The chain is built from TRBV28 and TRBJ2-5, with 8 bases that match TRBD1. Looked up from germline, CDR1 is MDHEN and CDR2 is SYDVKM. CDR3 length: 15 amino acids. Trimming cost V 5 bases and J 2 bases; bases outside gene matches: 7. The CDR3: CASSTTGGMQETQYF. DNA of the CDR3: TGTGCCAGCAGTACAACAGGGGGTATGCAAGAGACCCAGTACTTC.

The V and J genes are TRBV6-5 and TRBJ1-1, with 8 positions matching TRBD1. The CDR3 totals 14 residues. The ends lost 4 bases at V and 5 bases at J; junction bases unmatched: 6. CDR1 MNHEY and CDR2 SVGAGI come from the germline V gene. CDR3 protein: CASSSLTGATEAFF. The CDR3 nucleotides read TGTGCCAGCAGTTCTTTGACAGGGGCGACTGAAGCTTTCTTT.

V usage is TRBV19 and J usage is TRBJ1-5; D ambiguous. Germline lookup yields CDR1 LNHDA and CDR2 SQIVND (reference sequence). This CDR3 contains 15 residues. V was cut by 0 bases and J by 5 bases, with 11 bases left in between. The CDR3 sequence is CASSIDPDSHQPQHF. As DNA, the CDR3 is TGTGCCAGTAGTATAGATCCGGACTCCCATCAGCCCCAGCATTTT.

This clone appeared a single time. V gene TRBV28 combines with J gene TRBJ2-1; D gene ambiguous. The CDR3 covers 12 residues. The ends were cut back, 2 bases at V and 10 bases at J, with 9 bases in the middle. The germline CDR1 and CDR2 sequences are MDHEN and SYDVKM. The CDR3 sequence: CASSLMVGEQFF. DNA for the CDR3: TGTGCCAGCAGTTTAATGGTCGGAGAGCAGTTCTTC.

This clone has just one count. The chain has TRBV15 and TRBJ2-7, with TRBD1 matching 7 bases. V lost 2 bases and J lost 5; bases outside the gene matches: 9. From germline, CDR1 is LNHNV and CDR2 YYDKDF (reference sequence). This CDR3 has 15 amino acids. In DNA, the CDR3 is TGTGCCACCAGCAGAAACCGGGACAGCTTTAACGAGCAGTACTTC. This sequence encodes CATSRNRDSFNEQYF.

The chain has TRBV7-2 and TRBJ2-5; 7 bases map to TRBD2. The DNA matches TRBJ2-7 better at its end, which makes the J call doubtful. Germline values: CDR1 SGHTA, CDR2 FQGNSA. CDR3 length: 16 amino acids. The CDR3 is CASSLRPAGEIYEQYF. The CDR3 nucleotides are TGTGCCAGCAGCTTAAGGCCCGCGGGGGAGATATACGAGCAGTACTTC.

The V gene is TRBV28, the J gene TRBJ1-5; 7 nucleotides agree with TRBD1. CDR1 is MDHEN, CDR2 SYDVKM, per germline. This CDR3 has 18 residues. Trimming removed 4 bases from V and 6 bases from J; junction bases left unmatched: 18. DNA for the CDR3: TGTGCCAGCAGTTCACCGGGGAGGGGGCTATCGGTCCCTCAGCCCCAGCATTTT. This encodes CASSSPGRGLSVPQPQHF.

The V gene is TRBV7-9, the J gene TRBJ2-2, with 9 positions matching TRBD2. The CDR3 is 13 amino acids. Germline CDR1 SEHNR, CDR2 FQNEAQ (reference sequence). V was clipped by 11 bases and J by 5 bases; unmatched bases: 6. CDR3 amino acids: CAGERGATGELFF. Here the CDR3 DNA reads TGTGCCGGGGAGCGGGGGGCGACCGGGGAGCTGTTTTTT.

The CDR3 region is CASSNRRNEQFF. The CDR3 coding sequence is TGTGCCAGCAGCAATAGGCGGAATGAGCAGTTCTTC. The chain combines TRBV5-6 with TRBJ2-1; the D is unclear. Germline lookup yields CDR1 SGHDT and CDR2 YYEEEE. The CDR3 loop spans 12 amino acids. Trimming left V 4 bases short and J 7 bases short, with 9 bases between.

The rearrangement joins TRBV4-1 to TRBJ2-7; TRBD2 matches at 11 bases. The CDR3 has 20 residues. Germline-derived CDR1 and CDR2 are MGHRA and YSYEKL. V lost 0 bases, J lost 5 bases, and 18 bases stayed unmatched. CDR3 sequence (DNA): TGCGCCAGCAGCCAAGAGCTTGGGACTAGCGGTCGTTCGTATTGGGACGAGCAGTACTTC. It codes for CASSQELGTSGRSYWDEQYF.

This chain links TRBV7-2 with TRBJ1-2, with 10 bases lining up with TRBD1. The germline gives CDR1 SGHTA, CDR2 FQGNSA. The CDR3 has 15 amino acids. V was clipped by 5 bases and J by 3 bases; unmatched bases: 6. CDR3 sequence (DNA): TGTGCCAGCAGCACCCGACAGGGGGCAGACTATGGCTACACCTTC. The encoded protein is CASSTRQGADYGYTF.

This chain uses TRBV6-5 with TRBJ2-5; D assignment may be TRBD1 or TRBD2 (5 bases each). The CDR3 spans 13 residues. CDR1 is MNHEY, CDR2 SVGAGI, per germline. V gave up 4 bases and J gave up 2 bases, with 8 bases separating them. CDR3 sequence reads: CASSSREQETQYF. As DNA, the CDR3 is TGTGCCAGCAGTTCCAGGGAGCAAGAGACCCAGTACTTC.

This clone was detected a few times. This chain links TRBV10-3 with TRBJ2-1; D unresolved. The V end was cut by 3 bases, the J end by 4 bases, with 7 bases between. Germline CDR1 is ENHRY and CDR2 is SYGVKD. CDR3 size: 13 residues. CDR3: CAISDLRYNEQFF. The CDR3 DNA reads as TGTGCCATCAGTGACTTAAGATACAATGAGCAGTTCTTC.

The chain is built from TRBV11-1 and TRBJ2-3; weak D call: TRBD1 (5 bases). CDR3 size: 14 residues. Trimming cost V 5 bases and J 2 bases, with 11 bases left between them. CDR1 and CDR2 (germline): SGHAT, FQDESV (reference sequence). The CDR3 reads CASSPRQNTDTQYF. The CDR3 DNA sequence: TGTGCCAGCAGCCCGAGACAGAACACAGATACGCAGTATTTT.

The chain joins TRBV11-2 to TRBJ2-1; D unclear. Germline V lookup: CDR1 SGHAT, CDR2 FQNNGV. The CDR3 extends over 12 amino acids. V gave up 5 bases and J gave up 6 bases, with 8 bases separating them. The CDR3 protein is CASSKASNEQFF. CDR3 nucleotides: TGTGCCAGCAGCAAGGCCAGCAATGAGCAGTTCTTC.

The chain carries TRBV12-5 and TRBJ2-7, with D maybe TRBD2 (7 bases). Trimming removed 2 bases at V and 4 bases at J, with 21 bases between. The CDR3 extends over 17 amino acids. The germline gives CDR1 LGHNT, CDR2 FRNRAP. The CDR3 spells CASGLKGGGKSGYEQYF. The CDR3 coding sequence is TGTGCTAGTGGTTTGAAAGGGGGGGGGAAGAGTGGGTACGAGCAGTACTTC.

This sequence joins TRBV28 and TRBJ2-3; 15 bases match TRBD2. Germline V CDR1 and CDR2: MDHEN, SYDVKM. This CDR3 is 17 amino acids long. Losses at the gene ends were 5 bases for V and 6 bases for J; bases not matched to a gene: 9. The CDR3 loop reads CASSGLGLAGGRDTQYF. CDR3 DNA: TGTGCCAGCAGTGGCCTTGGACTAGCGGGAGGGAGGGATACGCAGTATTTT.